This T cell receptor beta chain was observed in a study of blood T cell repertoires in COVID-19. CDR1 is SNHLY and CDR2 is FYNNEI in the germline V gene. The CDR3 length is 15 residues. Trimming cost V 4 bases and J 5 bases; bases outside gene matches: 7. The method was immunoSEQ multiplex PCR; TCRdb's version includes in-frame clones alone and lacks a portion of them. The table has more than 85,000 clones, approximately 86% seen once. The chain links TRBV2 to TRBJ2-1; 8 nucleotides align to TRBD2. The receptor comes from a woman in her sixties or seventies with acute or convalescent COVID-19. The sample taken for sequencing was peripheral blood. In DNA, the CDR3 is TGTGCCAGCAGTGTTGAAGCGGGAGCGAACAATGAGCAGTTCTTC. The encoded protein is CASSVEAGANNEQFF.